Below are 2 T cell receptor beta chains sequenced from a single sample in a study of CD8 T cells in Susac syndrome. RNA was extracted with the RNeasy kit, and a quantity of about 0.45 to 1 ug was reverse transcribed using random hexamers. TCRdb reprocessed the immunoSEQ multiplex PCR reads with MiXCR, giving one entry per CDR3 protein. Of 150,000 to 200,000 distinct CDR3 sequences in the sample, around 94% are singletons; the top ten hold around 0.15%. Sample: CD4+ T cells from PBMCs. Every receptor here comes from a human donor in good health.

CDR3 region: CAIAPPQAVYGYTF. The CDR3 DNA follows: TGTGCCATAGCCCCTCCACAGGCTGTCTATGGCTACACCTTC. This sequence joins TRBV10-3 and TRBJ1-2; the D gene is possibly TRBD1 (5 bases). Germline-derived CDR1 and CDR2 are ENHRY and SYGVKD. The ends were cut back, 9 bases at V and 4 bases at J, with 18 bases in the middle. The CDR3 length is 14 residues.

The chain couples TRBV12-3 or TRBV12-4 to TRBJ2-2, with a weak D call TRBD2 (6 bases). The CDR3 is 14 amino acids. The ends were cut back, 7 bases at V and 1 base at J, with 10 bases in the middle. The CDR3 reads CASTPGRNTGELFF. The CDR3 DNA reads TGTGCCAGCACCCCCGGGAGGAACACCGGGGAGCTGTTTTTT.